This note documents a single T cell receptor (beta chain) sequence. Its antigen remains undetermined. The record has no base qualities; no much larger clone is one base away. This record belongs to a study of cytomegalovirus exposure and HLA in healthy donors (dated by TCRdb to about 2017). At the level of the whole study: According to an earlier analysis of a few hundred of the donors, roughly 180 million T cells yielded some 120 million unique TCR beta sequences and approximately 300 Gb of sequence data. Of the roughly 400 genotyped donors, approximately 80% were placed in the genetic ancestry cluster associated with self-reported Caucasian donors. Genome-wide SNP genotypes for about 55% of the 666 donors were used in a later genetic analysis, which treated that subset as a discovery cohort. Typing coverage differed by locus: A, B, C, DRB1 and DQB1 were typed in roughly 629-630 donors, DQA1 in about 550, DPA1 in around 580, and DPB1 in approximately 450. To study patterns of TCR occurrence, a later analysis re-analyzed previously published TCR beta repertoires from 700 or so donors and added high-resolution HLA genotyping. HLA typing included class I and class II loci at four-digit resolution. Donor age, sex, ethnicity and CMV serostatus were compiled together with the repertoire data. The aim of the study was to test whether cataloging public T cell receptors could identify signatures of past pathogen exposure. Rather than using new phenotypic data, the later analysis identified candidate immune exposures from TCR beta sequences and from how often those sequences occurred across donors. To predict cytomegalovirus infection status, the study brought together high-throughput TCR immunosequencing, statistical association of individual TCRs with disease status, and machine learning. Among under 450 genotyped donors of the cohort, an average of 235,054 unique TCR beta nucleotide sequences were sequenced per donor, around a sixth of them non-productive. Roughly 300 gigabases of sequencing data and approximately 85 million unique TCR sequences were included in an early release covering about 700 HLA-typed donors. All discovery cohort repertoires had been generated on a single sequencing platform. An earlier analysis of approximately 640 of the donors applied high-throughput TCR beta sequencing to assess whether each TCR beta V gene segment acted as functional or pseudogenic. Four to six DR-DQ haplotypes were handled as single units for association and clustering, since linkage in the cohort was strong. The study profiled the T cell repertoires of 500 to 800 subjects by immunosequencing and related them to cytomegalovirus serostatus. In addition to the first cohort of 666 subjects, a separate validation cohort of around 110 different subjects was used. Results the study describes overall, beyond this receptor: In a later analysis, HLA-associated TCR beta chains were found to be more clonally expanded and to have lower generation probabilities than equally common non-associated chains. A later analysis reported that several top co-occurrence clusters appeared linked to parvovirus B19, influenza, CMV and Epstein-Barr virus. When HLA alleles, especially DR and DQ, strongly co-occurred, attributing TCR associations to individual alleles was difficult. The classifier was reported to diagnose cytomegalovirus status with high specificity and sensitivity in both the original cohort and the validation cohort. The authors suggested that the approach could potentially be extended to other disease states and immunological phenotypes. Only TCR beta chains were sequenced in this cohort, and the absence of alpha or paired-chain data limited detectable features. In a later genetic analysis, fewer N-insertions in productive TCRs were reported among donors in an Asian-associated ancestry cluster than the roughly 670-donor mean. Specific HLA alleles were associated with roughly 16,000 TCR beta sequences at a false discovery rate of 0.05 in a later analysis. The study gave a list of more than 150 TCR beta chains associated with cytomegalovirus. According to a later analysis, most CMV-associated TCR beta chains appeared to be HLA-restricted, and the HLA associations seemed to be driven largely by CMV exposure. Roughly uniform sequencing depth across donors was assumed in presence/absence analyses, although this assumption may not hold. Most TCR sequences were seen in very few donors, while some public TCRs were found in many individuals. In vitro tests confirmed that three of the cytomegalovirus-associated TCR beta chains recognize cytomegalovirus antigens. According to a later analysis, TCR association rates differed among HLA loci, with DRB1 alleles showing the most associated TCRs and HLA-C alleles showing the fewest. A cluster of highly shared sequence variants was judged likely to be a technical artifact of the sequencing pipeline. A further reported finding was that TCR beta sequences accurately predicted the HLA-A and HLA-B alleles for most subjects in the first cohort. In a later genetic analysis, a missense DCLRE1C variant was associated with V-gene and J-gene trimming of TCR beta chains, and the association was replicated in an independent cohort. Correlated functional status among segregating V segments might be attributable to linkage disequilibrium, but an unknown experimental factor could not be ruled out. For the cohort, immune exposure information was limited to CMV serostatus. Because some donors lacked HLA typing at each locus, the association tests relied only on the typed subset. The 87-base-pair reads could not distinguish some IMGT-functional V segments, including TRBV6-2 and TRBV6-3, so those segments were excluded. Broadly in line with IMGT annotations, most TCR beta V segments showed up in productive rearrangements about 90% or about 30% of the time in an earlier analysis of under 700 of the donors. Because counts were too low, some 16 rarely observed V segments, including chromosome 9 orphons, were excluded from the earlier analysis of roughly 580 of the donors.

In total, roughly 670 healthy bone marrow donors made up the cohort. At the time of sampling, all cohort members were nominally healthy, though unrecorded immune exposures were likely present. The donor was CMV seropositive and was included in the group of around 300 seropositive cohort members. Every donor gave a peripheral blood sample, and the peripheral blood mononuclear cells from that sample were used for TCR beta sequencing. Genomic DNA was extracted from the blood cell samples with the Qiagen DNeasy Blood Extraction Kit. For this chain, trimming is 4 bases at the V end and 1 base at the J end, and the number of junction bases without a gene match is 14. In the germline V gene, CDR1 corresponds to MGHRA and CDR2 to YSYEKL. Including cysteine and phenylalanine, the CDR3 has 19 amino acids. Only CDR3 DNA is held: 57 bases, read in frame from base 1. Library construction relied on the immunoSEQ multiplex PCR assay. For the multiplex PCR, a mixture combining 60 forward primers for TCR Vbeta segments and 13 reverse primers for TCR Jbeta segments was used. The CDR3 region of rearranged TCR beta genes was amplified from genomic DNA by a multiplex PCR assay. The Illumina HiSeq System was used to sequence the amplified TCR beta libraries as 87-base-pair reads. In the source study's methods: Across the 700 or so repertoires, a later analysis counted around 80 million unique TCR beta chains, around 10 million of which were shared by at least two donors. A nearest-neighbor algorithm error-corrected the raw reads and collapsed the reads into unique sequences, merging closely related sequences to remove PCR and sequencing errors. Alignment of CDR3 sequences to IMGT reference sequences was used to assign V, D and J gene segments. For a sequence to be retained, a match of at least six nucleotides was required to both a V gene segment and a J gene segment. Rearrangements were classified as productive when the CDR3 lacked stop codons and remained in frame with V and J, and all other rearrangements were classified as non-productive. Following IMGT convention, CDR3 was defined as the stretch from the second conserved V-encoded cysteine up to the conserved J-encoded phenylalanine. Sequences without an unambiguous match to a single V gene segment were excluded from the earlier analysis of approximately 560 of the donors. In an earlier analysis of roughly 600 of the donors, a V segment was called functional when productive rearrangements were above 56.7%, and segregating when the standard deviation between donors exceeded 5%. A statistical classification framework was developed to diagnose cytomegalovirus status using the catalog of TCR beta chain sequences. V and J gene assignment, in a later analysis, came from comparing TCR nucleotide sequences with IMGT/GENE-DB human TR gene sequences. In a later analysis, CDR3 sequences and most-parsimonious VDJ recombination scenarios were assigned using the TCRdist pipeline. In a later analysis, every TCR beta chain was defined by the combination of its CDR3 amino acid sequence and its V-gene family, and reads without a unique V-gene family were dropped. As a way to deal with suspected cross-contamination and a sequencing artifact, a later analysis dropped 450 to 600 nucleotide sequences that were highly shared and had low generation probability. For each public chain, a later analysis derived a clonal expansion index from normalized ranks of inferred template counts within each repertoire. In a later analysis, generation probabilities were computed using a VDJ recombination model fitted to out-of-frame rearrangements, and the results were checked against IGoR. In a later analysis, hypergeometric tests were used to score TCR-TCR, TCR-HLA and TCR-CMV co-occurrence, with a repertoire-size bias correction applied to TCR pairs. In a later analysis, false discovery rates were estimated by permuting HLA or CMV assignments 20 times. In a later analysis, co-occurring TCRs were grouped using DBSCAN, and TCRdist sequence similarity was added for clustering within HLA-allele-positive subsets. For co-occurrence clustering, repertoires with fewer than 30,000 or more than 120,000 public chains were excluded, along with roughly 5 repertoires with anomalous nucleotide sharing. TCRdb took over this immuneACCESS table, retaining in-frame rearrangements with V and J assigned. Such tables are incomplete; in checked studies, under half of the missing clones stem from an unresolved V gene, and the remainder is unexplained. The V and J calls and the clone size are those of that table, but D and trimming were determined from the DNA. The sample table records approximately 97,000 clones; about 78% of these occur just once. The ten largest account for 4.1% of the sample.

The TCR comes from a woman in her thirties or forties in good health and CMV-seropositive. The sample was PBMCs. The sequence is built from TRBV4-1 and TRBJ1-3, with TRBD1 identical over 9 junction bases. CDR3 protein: CASSLRGGAGTGSGNTIYF. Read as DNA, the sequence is TGCGCCAGCAGCCTCAGGGGGGGGGCGGGGACAGGGTCTGGAAACACCATATATTTT.